This TCR beta chain was profiled in a study of OX40 agonist ivuxolimab in advanced cancers. The study in broad terms: Ivuxolimab was an agonistic, fully human IgG2 monoclonal antibody directed against OX40 (CD134), a costimulatory receptor. Intravenous ivuxolimab was administered to patients every 2 weeks at six dose levels: 0.01, 0.1, 0.3, 1.5, 3 and 10 mg/kg. Among the roughly 50 dose-escalation patients, about 20 had hepatocellular carcinoma, about 15 melanoma, 9 renal cell carcinoma and 9 head and neck cancer. The dose-escalation cohort was 82.7% male with a mean age of about 54 years, ranging from roughly 20 to 80. Prior anti-PD-1, anti-PD-L1 or anti-CTLA-4 therapy was permitted, and less than 45% of dose-escalation patients had received checkpoint inhibitors. Partial responses occurred in three dose-escalation patients: two with cutaneous melanoma and one with hepatocellular carcinoma. The purpose of peripheral TCRbeta sequencing was to test whether ivuxolimab changed TCR sequence diversity and led to clonal T-cell expansion. The paper reports the monotherapy dose-escalation portion (N of about 52 patients) of the phase I ivuxolimab trial. Overall study results and their limits: At doses of 0.1 to 3.0 mg/kg, clonal expansion of both CD4+ and CD8+ blood T cells was observed from baseline to week 6. Low levels of normalized T-cell clonal expansion were also seen in some patients who did not respond. On average, CD8+ T cells showed more expanded clones than CD4+ T cells after ivuxolimab. The antigen specificity of the clonally expanded peripheral T cells was not determined. In the 0.1-3.0 mg/kg groups, partial responders had among the lowest normalized peripheral clonal expansion, particularly in CD8+ T cells.

The junction shows trimming of 2 bases on V and 9 bases on J, plus 20 bases between the germline ends. From a lookup of the germline V gene, CDR1 and CDR2 are SNHLY and FYNNEI. From its cysteine to its phenylalanine, the CDR3 spans 16 amino acids. Kept here is only the CDR3 DNA, which spans 48 bases and is read in frame from base 1. Regarding this clone: This clone's antigen is unknown. No much larger clone exists at a distance of one base, and base qualities are not known.

Genomic DNA was extracted from sorted cells for sequencing of the TCRbeta CDR3 region. The immunoSEQ Assay was used to sequence the TCRbeta CDR3 regions. TCRdb holds this immuneACCESS table with in-frame rearrangements only. Some clones are missing; in checked studies, unresolved V genes explain under half, and the rest has no known cause. In all, the sample holds under 15,000 clones, and about 69% of those were seen once. Jointly, the top ten make up over 25% of the sample. Patients with a history of autoimmune disease or receiving systemic immunosuppression were excluded from the trial. Peripheral blood for TCR sequencing was drawn from every dose cohort at baseline, at cycle 4 day 1 and at cycle 7 day 1. The samples were taken from a phase I, first-in-human, multicenter, open-label dose-escalation trial of ivuxolimab. The trial enrolled adults with locally advanced or metastatic head and neck squamous cell, hepatocellular, melanoma or renal cell carcinoma. CD4+ and CD8+ T cells were sorted separately from peripheral blood before TCR sequencing.

The chain uses TRBV2 and TRBJ1-5; the D gene is perhaps TRBD1, on 5 matching bases. The clonotype was recovered from an adult with an advanced solid tumor such as melanoma, head and neck, liver or kidney cancer. Sequenced material: CD4+ or CD8+ T cells sorted from blood, taken in a trial of the OX40 agonist ivuxolimab. The DNA sequence is given as TGTGCCAGCAGTGAAATTCCGGGACCTCCTACGTGGCCCCAGCATTTT. Translated, it reads CASSEIPGPPTWPQHF.